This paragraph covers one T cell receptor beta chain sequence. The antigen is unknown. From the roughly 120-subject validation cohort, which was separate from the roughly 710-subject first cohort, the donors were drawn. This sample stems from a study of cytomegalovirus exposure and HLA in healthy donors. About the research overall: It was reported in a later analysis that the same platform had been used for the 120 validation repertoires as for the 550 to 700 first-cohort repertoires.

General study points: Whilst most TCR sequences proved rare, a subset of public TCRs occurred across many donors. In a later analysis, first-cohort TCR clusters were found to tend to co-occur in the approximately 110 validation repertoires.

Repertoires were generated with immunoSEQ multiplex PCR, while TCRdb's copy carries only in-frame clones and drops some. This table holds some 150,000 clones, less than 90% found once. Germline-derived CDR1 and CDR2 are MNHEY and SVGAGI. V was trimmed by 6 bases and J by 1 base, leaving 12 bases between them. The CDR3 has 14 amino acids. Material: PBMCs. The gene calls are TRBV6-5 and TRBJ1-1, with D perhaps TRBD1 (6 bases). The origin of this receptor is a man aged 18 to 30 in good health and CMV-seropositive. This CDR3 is CASRRTTGNTEAFF. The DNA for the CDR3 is TGTGCCAGCAGGCGAACGACAGGGAACACTGAAGCTTTCTTT.